This record concerns one T cell receptor beta chain sequence. Under the authors' procedure: Amplification from reference gene primers served as the basis for estimated nucleated cell counts. The assay was immunoSEQ multiplex PCR, and TCRdb's table has in-frame clones only and misses some. For V, J and clone size, that table is used; D and trimming come from the DNA. This repertoire shows 95,000 to 130,000 clones, less than 85% found once; its top ten account for about 2.2%. This sample is drawn from a study of blood T cell repertoires in COVID-19. About the research overall: Researchers got acute and convalescent COVID-19 samples from the United States, Italy and Spain. PBMCs, B-cell-depleted T cells, or T cells provided the cDNA or gDNA that made up the material.

Trimming removed 1 base from V and 9 bases from J, with 22 bases in between. CDR3 length: 17 residues. Germline V gene data show CDR1 as MGHRA and CDR2 as YSYEKL. The rearrangement links TRBV4-1 to TRBJ2-1; the D gene is possibly TRBD2 (7 bases). Sequencing input: peripheral blood. This TCR derives from a man aged 30 to 39 with acute or convalescent COVID-19. The CDR3 nucleotides are TGCGCCAGCAGCCAAGCCTGGGGGGGCGGACCGCGAGGTGAGCAGTTCTTC. Encoded protein: CASSQAWGGGPRGEQFF.